One and the same sample provided the 5 T cell receptor beta chains below, sequenced in a study of cytomegalovirus exposure and HLA in healthy donors. PCR primers comprised 60 Vbeta and 13 Jbeta primers. TCRdb's copy holds only in-frame clones and misses some; the assay was immunoSEQ multiplex PCR. The sample records some 140,000 clones, under 80% being singletons. The sequenced material came from PBMCs. The receptors were sampled from a woman in her 50s in good health and CMV-seropositive.

The chain combines TRBV6-4 with TRBJ2-3, with D perhaps matching TRBD2 (5 bases). The CDR3 contains 16 residues. The germline V gene encodes CDR1 MRHNA and CDR2 SNTAGT. Trimming left V 4 bases short and J 1 base short, with 15 bases between. Here the CDR3 reads CASSAGYSEGTDTQYF. DNA for the CDR3: TGTGCCAGCAGTGCCGGATATAGCGAGGGCACAGATACGCAGTATTTT.

The CDR3 coding sequence is TGTGCCAGCAGTCGAACAGGGTCCGGGGAGCTGTTTTTT. Translation gives CASSRTGSGELFF. V usage is TRBV16 and J usage is TRBJ2-2; TRBD1 might be the D (6 bases). This CDR3 region has 13 residues. Per the germline V gene, CDR1 is KGHSY and CDR2 is FQNENV. V was clipped by 6 bases and J by 6 bases, with 11 bases between them.

In DNA form, the CDR3 reads TGTGCCAGCAGTGAGGCGCCGGGACAGGGAGGGGGTTATGGCTACACCTTC. Its protein is CASSEAPGQGGGYGYTF. The J gene is TRBJ1-2, the V gene TRBV25-1; TRBD1 matches at 9 bases. The CDR3 contains 17 residues. The trim removed 3 bases at V and 5 bases at J, leaving 13 bases unmatched. The germline CDR1 and CDR2 sequences are MGHDK and SYGVNS.

As to this clone: A read error may account for a junction end that differs from germline. The V gene is TRBV7-2, the J gene TRBJ1-1, with 8 bases lining up with TRBD1. The V gene's germline CDR1 is SGHTA and CDR2 FQGNSA. The CDR3 runs to 12 residues. Written as DNA, the CDR3 is TGTGCCAGCAGCTTAGAAGGAACAGGGGGTGTATTT. This encodes CASSLEGTGGVF.

The sample holds one count of this clone. The rearrangement joins TRBV27 to TRBJ2-2; 8 bases line up with TRBD2. From germline, CDR1 is MNHEY and CDR2 SMNVEV (reference sequence). Unmatched junction bases numbered 5, after V lost 1 base and J lost 4 bases. The CDR3 is 16 amino acids. The CDR3 protein is CASSLLRGAGTGELFF. The CDR3 region has the DNA TGTGCCAGCAGTTTATTGCGGGGGGCCGGCACCGGGGAGCTGTTTTTT.